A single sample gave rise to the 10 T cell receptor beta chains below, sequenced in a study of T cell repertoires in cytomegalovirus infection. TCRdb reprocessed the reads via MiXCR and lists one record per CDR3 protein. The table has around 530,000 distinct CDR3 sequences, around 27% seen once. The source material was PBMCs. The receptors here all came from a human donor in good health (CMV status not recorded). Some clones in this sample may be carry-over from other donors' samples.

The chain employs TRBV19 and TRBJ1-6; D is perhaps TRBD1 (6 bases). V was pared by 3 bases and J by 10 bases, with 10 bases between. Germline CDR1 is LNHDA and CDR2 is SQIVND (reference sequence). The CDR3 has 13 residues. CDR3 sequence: CASSIPGDSPLHF. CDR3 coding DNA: TGTGCCAGTAGTATCCCAGGGGACTCACCCCTCCACTTT.

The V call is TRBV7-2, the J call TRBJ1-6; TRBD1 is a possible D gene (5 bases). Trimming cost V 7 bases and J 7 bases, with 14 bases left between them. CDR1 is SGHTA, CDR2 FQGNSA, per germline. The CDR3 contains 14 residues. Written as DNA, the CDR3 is TGTGCCAGCAAATGGGTCAGGGAGAATTCACCCCTCCACTTT. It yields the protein CASKWVRENSPLHF.

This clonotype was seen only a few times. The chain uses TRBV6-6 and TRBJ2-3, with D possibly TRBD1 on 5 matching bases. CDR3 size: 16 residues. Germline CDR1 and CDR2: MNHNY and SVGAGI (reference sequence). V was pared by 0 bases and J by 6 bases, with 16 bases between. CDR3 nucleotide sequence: TGTGCCAGCAGTTACTCGAACGTAGGAGCAGGGGATACGCAGTATTTT. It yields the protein CASSYSNVGAGDTQYF.

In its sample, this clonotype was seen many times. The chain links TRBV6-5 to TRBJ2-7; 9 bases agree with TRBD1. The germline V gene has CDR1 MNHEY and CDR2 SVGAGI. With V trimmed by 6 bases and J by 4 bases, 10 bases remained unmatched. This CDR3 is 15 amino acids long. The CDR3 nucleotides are TGTGCCAGCAGCGGCGACGGGACAGGGCTATACGAGCAGTACTTC. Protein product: CASSGDGTGLYEQYF.

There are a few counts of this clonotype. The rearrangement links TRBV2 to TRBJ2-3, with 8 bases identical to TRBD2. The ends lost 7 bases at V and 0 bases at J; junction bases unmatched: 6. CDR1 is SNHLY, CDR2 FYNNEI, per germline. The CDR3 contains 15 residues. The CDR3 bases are TGTGCCAGCAAATATAGCGGGGTTAGCACAGATACGCAGTATTTT. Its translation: CASKYSGVSTDTQYF.

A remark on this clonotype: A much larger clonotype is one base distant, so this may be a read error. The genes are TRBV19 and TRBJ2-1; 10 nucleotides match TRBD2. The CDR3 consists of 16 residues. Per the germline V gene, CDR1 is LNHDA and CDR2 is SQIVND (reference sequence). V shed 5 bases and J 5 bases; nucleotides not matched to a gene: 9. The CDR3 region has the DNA TGTGCCAGTAGTGAATTCTCTAGCGGGAGCCACAATGAGCAGTTCTTC. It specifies CASSEFSSGSHNEQFF.

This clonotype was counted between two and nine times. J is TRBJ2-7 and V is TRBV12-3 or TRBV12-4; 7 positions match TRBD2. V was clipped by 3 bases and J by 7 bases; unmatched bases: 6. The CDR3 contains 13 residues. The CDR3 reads CASSFRLALEQYF. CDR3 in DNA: TGTGCCAGCAGTTTCCGACTAGCCCTAGAGCAGTACTTC.

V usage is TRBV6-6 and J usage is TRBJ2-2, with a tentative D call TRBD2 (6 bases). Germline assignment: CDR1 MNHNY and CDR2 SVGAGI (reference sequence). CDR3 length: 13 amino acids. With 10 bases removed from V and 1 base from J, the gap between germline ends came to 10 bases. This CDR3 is CATFGGNTGELFF. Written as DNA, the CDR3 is TGTGCCACCTTCGGGGGGAACACCGGGGAGCTGTTTTTT.

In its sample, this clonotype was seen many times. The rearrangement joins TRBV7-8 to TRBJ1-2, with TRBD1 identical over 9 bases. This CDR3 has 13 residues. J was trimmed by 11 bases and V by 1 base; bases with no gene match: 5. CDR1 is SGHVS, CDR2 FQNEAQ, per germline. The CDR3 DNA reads TGTGCCAGCAGCTTAGGGACAGGGGAAGGATACACCTTC. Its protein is CASSLGTGEGYTF.

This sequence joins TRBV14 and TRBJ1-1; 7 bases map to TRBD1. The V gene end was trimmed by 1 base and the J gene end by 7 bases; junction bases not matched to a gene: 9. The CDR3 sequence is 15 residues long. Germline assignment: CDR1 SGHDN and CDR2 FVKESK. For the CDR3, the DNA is TGTGCCAGCAGCCAAGTAAAGGGGGCGGAAAGTGAAGCTTTCTTT. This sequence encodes CASSQVKGAESEAFF.